This T cell receptor beta chain originates from a study of T cell repertoires in cytomegalovirus infection. Overall study context: It was recently identified HLA-C-restricted and well-studied HLA-B-restricted CMV epitopes that the study used. The public TCR beta signatures pointed to both CMV infection and matching HLA type.

TCRdb recomputed calls from the reads with MiXCR, one row per CDR3 protein. The sample yields under 500,000 distinct CDR3 sequences, about 39% seen once. Study-wide points: Cumulative frequency (of public TCR beta family members) identified carriers of CMV plus the relevant HLA.

Worth noting for this clonotype: What it binds is unknown.

The specimen comprised cultured PBMCs, sampled from culture after CMV antigen stimulation. This clonotype was sampled from a human donor in good health (CMV status not recorded). Some clones in this sample may be carry-over from other donors' samples.

Here the CDR3 reads CAISEGTGGTDTQYF. The CDR3 DNA reads as TGTGCCATCAGTGAGGGGACTGGCGGCACAGATACGCAGTATTTT. This sequence joins TRBV10-3 and TRBJ2-3; tentative D call: TRBD2 (6 bases). Trimming took 2 bases from V and 1 from J, leaving 10 bases between them. The germline V gene has CDR1 ENHRY and CDR2 SYGVKD. The CDR3 has 15 amino acids.